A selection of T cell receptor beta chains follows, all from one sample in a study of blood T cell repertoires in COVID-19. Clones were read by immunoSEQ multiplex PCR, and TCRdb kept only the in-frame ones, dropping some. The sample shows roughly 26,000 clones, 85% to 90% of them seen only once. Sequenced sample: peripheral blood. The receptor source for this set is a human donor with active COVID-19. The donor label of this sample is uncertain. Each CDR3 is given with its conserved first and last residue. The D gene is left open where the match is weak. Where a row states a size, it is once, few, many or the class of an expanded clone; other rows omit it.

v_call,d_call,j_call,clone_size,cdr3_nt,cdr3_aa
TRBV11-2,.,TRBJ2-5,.,TGTGCCAGCAGCTTAGTCTCAGAATACCAAGAGACCCAGTACTTC,CASSLVSEYQETQYF
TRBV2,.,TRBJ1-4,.,TGTGCCAGCAGTCGCAGGGAAAATGAAAAACTGTTTTTT,CASSRRENEKLFF
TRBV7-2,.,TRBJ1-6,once,TGTGCCAGCAGCCAGGGCGTGAATTCACCCCTCCACTTT,CASSQGVNSPLHF
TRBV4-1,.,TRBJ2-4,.,TGCGCCAGCAGCCAAGGGATGAGGGGGATTTCCTACATTCAGTACTTC,CASSQGMRGISYIQYF
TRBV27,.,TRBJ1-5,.,TGTGCCAGCAGTTCAGGGAATAGCAATCAGCCCCAGCATTTT,CASSSGNSNQPQHF
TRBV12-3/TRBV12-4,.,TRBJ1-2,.,TGTGCCAGCAGTCCCCTAAACTATGGCTACACCTTC,CASSPLNYGYTF
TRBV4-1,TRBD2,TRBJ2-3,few,TGCGCCAGCAGCCAGGGAACTAGCGGGGGGGTCGCAGATACGCAGTATTTT,CASSQGTSGGVADTQYF
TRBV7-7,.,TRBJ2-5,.,TGTGCTAGCAGCTTAGGTCGGGGAGGAGAGACCCAGTACTTC,CASSLGRGGETQYF
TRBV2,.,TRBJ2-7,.,TGTGCCACCCGGCAGGGAGGCTACGAGCAGTACTTC,CATRQGGYEQYF
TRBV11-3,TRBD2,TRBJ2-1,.,TGTGCCAGCAGCTTAGTAGTTGGAGCGGGAGTAATCGATGAGCAGTTCTTC,CASSLVVGAGVIDEQFF
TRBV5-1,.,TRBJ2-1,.,TGCGCCAGCAGCCGCGGGACGGACCCACTTAGGGATGAGCAGTTCTTC,CASSRGTDPLRDEQFF
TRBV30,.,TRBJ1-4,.,TGTGCCTGGAGTGTAACAGCAACTAATGAAAAACTGTTTTTT,CAWSVTATNEKLFF
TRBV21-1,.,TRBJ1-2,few,TGTGCCAGCAGCCCCCCGGGGGGCTTTAAATGCTATGGCTACACCTTC,CASSPPGGFKCYGYTF
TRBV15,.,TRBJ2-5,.,TGTGCCACCAGAGCCCCCGACAGGCTCCAGGAGACCCAGTACTTC,CATRAPDRLQETQYF
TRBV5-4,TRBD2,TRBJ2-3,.,TGTGCCAGCAGCCCCCCAGCGGGGCGCACAGATACGCAGTATTTT,CASSPPAGRTDTQYF
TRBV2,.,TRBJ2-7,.,TGTGCCAGCAGTCTTGGACTTTACGAGCAGTACTTC,CASSLGLYEQYF
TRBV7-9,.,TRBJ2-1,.,TGTGCCAGCAGCTTGCCCGGGGGGCCCTACAATGAGCAGTTCTTC,CASSLPGGPYNEQFF
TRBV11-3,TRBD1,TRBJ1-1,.,TGTGCCAGCAGCTTAGGACAGGGGGCCGCGGAAGCTTTCTTT,CASSLGQGAAEAFF
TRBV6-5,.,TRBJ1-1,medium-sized,TGTGCCAGCAGTTACATGACAGGAAACACTGAAGCTTTCTTT,CASSYMTGNTEAFF
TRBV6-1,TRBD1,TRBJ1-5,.,TGTGCCAGCAGTGAAGCAGGGACAGGGACGGGTCAGCCCCAGCATTTT,CASSEAGTGTGQPQHF
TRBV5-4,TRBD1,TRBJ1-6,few,TGTGCCAGCAGCCGGGACAGATATAATTCACCCCTCCACTTT,CASSRDRYNSPLHF
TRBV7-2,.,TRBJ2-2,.,TGTGCCAGCAGCTTAGATGGTCAGACGAACACCGGGGAGCTGTTTTTT,CASSLDGQTNTGELFF
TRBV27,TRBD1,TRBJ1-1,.,TGTGCCAGCAGTTTCGGGACAGGGGGCAGTGAAGCTTTCTTT,CASSFGTGGSEAFF
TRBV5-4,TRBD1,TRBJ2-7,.,TGTGCCAGCAGCTTGGGACAGGGAGATTACGAGCAGTACTTC,CASSLGQGDYEQYF
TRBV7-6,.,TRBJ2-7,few,TGTGCCAGCAGCCCTACTGCATCTGTTGGCTCCTACGAGCAGTACTTC,CASSPTASVGSYEQYF
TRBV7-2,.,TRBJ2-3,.,TGTGCCAGCAGCGACACCCACACAGATACGCAGTATTTT,CASSDTHTDTQYF
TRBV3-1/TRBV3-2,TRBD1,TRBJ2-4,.,TGTGCCAGCAGCCAGACAGGGGTAGCCAAAAACATTCAGTACTTC,CASSQTGVAKNIQYF
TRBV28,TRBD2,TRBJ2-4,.,TGTGCCAGCAGTCTCGCCCAATCTAGCGGCAAAAACATTCAGTACTTC,CASSLAQSSGKNIQYF
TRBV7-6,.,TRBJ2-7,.,TGTGCCAGCAGCTTAGAAACAGGCTACGAGCAGTACTTC,CASSLETGYEQYF
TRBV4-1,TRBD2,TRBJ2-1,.,TGCGCCAGCAGCCAAGCCCACAGCGGGGGGGCCCTCGGAAATGAGCAGTTCTTC,CASSQAHSGGALGNEQFF
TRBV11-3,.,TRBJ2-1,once,TGTGCCAGCAGCGACTACCCGGGAATTGAGCAGTTCTTC,CASSDYPGIEQFF
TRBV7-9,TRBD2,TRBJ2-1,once,TGTGCCAGCAGCTCGGCGGGAGAATCCTACAATGAGCAGTTCTTC,CASSSAGESYNEQFF
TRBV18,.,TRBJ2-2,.,TGTGCCAGCTCATCCCTTATTGGAGGCCCGAACACCGGGGAGCTGTTTTTT,CASSSLIGGPNTGELFF
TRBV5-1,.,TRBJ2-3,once,TGCGCCAGCAGCTTGTCTAGCGCAGTACCAGATACGCAGTATTTT,CASSLSSAVPDTQYF
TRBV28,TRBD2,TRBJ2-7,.,TGTGCCAGCACTAGCGGGAGGGGATCCTACGAGCAGTACTTC,CASTSGRGSYEQYF
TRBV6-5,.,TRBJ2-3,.,TGTGCCAGCAGTTACTCGAGCACTAGCCGGGCAGATACGCAGTATTTT,CASSYSSTSRADTQYF
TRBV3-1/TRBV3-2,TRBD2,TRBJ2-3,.,TGTGCCAGCAGCCTGGGGGGACTAGCGGGATGGAGTAATACGCAGTATTTT,CASSLGGLAGWSNTQYF
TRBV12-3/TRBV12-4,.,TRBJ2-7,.,TGTGCCAGCAGCCTCGGTCCGGGGGATTTACACTTC,CASSLGPGDLHF
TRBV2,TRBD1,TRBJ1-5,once,TGTGCCAGCAGTCACGACAGGGGAGGGTATGGCAATCAGCCCCAGCATTTT,CASSHDRGGYGNQPQHF
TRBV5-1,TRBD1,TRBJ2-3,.,TGCGCCAGCAGCCCCGGACAGGAAGTCGGCACAGATACGCAGTATTTT,CASSPGQEVGTDTQYF
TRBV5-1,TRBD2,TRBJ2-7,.,TGCGCCAGCAGCCCGGGACTAGTGTCGGACGAGCAGTACTTC,CASSPGLVSDEQYF
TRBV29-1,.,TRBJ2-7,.,TGCAGCGCCTCGACTTCCTCCGGGGGCTACGAGCAGTACTTC,CSASTSSGGYEQYF
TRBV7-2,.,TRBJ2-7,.,TGTGCCAGCAGACCCATGGGCACAGGGGAGGACTACGAGCAGTACTTC,CASRPMGTGEDYEQYF
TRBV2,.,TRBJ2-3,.,TGTGCCAGCAGTGACAGACTAGTTACAGATACGCAGTATTTT,CASSDRLVTDTQYF
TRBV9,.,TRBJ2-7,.,TGTGCCAGCAGCCCCCGTCTAGCCTACGAGCAGTACTTC,CASSPRLAYEQYF
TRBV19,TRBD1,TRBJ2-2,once,TGTGCCAGTACCCGGGACAGGGTGAACACCGGGGAGCTGTTTTTT,CASTRDRVNTGELFF
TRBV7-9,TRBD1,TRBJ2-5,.,TGTGCCAGCAGCTTACGGCAGGGGGTGGGAGAAGGGACCCAGTACTTC,CASSLRQGVGEGTQYF
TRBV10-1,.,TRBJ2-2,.,TGCGCCAGCAGCCGGAACACCGGGGAGCTGTTTTTT,CASSRNTGELFF
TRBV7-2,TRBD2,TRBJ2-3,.,TGTGCCAGCAGCTATGGACTAGCGTCAGATACGCAGTATTTT,CASSYGLASDTQYF
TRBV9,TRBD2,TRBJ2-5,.,TGTGCCAGCAGCATCACTAGCGGCCAAGAGACCCAGTACTTC,CASSITSGQETQYF
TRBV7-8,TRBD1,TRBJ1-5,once,TGTGCCAGCAGCTACGGACAGGGAGGTAGCAATCAGCCCCAGCATTTT,CASSYGQGGSNQPQHF
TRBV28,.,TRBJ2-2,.,TGTGCCAGCAGCCTAGGGGGGGCCGGGGAGCTGTTTTTT,CASSLGGAGELFF
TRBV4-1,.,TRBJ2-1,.,TGCGCCAGCAGCCAAGATCTACTTGTGAGGGGGGGTCGCAATGAGCAGTTCTTC,CASSQDLLVRGGRNEQFF
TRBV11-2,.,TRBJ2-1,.,TGTGCCAGCAGCCGACTAAACAATGAGCAGTTCTTC,CASSRLNNEQFF
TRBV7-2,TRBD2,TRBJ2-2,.,TGTGCCAGCAGCCGGCACCCTAGCGGGCCCCCTGCCTCCGGGGAGCTGTTTTTT,CASSRHPSGPPASGELFF
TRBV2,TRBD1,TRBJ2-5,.,TGTGCCAGCAGACGGACAGGGTACCAAGAGACCCAGTACTTC,CASRRTGYQETQYF
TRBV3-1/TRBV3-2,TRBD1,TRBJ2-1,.,TGTGCCAGCAGCCAGGCCGGGACAGGGTACAATGAGCAGTTCTTC,CASSQAGTGYNEQFF
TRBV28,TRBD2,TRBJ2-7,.,TGTGCCAGCACGGGGGGATGGGGAGCCGAGCAGTACTTC,CASTGGWGAEQYF
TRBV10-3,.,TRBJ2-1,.,TGTGCCATCAGTGAGGCCGGGACAAACGTCCCCCGCAATGAGCAGTTCTTC,CAISEAGTNVPRNEQFF